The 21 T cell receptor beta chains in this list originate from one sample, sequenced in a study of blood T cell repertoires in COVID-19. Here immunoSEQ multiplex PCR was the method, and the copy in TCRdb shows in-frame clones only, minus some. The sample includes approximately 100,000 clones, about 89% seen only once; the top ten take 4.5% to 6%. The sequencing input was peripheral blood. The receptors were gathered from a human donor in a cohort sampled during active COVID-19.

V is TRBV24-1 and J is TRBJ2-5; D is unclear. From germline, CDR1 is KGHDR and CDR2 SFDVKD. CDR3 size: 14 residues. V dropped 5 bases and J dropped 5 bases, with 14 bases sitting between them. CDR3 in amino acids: CATSGYGDVETQYF. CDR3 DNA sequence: TGTGCCACCAGTGGTTACGGTGATGTGGAGACCCAGTACTTC.

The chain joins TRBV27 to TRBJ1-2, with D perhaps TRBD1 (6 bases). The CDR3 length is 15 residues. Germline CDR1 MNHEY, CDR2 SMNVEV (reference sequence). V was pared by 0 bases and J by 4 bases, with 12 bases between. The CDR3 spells CASSLSRGGIYGYTF. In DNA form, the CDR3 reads TGTGCCAGCAGTTTATCTCGGGGGGGCATCTATGGCTACACCTTC.

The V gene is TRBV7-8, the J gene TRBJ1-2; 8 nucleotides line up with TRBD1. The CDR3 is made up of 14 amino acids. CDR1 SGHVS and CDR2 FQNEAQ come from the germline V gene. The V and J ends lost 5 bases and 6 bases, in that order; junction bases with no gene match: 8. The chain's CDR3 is CASSQRTGRDGYTF. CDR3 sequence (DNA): TGTGCCAGCAGCCAACGGACAGGGAGGGATGGCTACACCTTC. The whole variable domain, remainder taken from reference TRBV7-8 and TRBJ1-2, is GAGVSQSPRYKVAKRGQDVALRCDPISGHVSLFWYQQALGQGPEFLTYFQNEAQLDKSGLPSDRFFAERPEGSVSTLKIQRTQQEDSAVYLCASSQRTGRDGYTFGSGTRLTVV.

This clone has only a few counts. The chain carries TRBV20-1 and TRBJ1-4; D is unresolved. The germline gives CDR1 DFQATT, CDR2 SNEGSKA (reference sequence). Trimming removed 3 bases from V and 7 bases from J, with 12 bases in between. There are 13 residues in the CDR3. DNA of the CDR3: TGCAGTGCTAGTGTACAGAGACGTGAAAAACTGTTTTTT. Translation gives CSASVQRREKLFF.

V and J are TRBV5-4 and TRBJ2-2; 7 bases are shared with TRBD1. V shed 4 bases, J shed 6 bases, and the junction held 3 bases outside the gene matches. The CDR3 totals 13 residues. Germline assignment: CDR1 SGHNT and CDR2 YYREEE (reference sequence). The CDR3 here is CASSLGQSGELFF. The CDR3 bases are TGTGCCAGCAGCCTGGGACAGTCCGGGGAGCTGTTTTTT.

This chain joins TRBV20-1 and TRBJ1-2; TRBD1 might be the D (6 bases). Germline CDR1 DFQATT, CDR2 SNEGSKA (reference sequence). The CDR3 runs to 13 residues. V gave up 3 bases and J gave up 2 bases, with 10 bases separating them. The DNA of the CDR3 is TGCAGTGCTAGTACAGGGATGAACTATGGCTACACCTTC. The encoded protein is CSASTGMNYGYTF.

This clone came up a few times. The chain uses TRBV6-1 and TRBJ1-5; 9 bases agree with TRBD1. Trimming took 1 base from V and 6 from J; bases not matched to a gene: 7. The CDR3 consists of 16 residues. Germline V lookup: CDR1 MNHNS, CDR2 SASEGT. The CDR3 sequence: CASSEVYRGRSQPQHF. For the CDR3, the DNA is TGTGCCAGCAGTGAAGTCTACAGGGGGCGAAGTCAGCCCCAGCATTTT.

The CDR3 reads CASSEIGRDTEAFF. The DNA for the CDR3 is TGTGCCAGCAGTGAAATAGGGAGGGACACTGAAGCTTTCTTT. This chain links TRBV6-1 with TRBJ1-1; no clear D. CDR3 length: 14 amino acids. Trimming left V 2 bases short and J 3 bases short, with 10 bases between. Germline CDR1 MNHNS, CDR2 SASEGT.

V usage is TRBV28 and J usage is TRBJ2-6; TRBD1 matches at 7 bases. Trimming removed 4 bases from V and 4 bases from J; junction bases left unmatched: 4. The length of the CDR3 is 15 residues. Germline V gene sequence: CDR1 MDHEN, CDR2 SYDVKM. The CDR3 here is CASSSGGAGANVLTF. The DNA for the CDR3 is TGTGCCAGCAGTTCAGGGGGTGCCGGGGCCAACGTCCTGACTTTC. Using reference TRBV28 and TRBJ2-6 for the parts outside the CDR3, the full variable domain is DVKVTQSSRYLVKRTGEKVFLECVQDMDHENMFWYRQDPGLGLRLIYFSYDVKMKEKGDIPEGYSVSREKKERFSLILESASTNQTSMYLCASSSGGAGANVLTFGAGSRLTVL.

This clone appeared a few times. CDR3 nucleotides: TGTGCCAGCAGAGGGGCCAGATCAGGCTATGGCTACACCTTC. This encodes CASRGARSGYGYTF. This sequence joins TRBV28 and TRBJ1-2, with D perhaps TRBD1 (5 bases). The CDR3 spans 14 residues. Trimming stripped 6 bases from V and 4 bases from J, with 15 bases between. From germline, CDR1 is MDHEN and CDR2 SYDVKM.

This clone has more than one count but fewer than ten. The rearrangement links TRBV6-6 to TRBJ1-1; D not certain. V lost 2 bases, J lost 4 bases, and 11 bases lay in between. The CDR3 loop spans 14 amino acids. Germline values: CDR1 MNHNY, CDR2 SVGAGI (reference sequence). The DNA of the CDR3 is TGTGCCAGCAGTTACGTCGGGGTAGGCACTGAAGCTTTCTTT. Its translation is CASSYVGVGTEAFF.

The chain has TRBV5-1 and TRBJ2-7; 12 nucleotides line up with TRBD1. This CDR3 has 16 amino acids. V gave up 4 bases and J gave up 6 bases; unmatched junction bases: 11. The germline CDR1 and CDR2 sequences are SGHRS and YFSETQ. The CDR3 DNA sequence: TGCGCCAGCAGCGGGGGACAGGGGGCCTCATACCGCGAGCAGTACTTC. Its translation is CASSGGQGASYREQYF.

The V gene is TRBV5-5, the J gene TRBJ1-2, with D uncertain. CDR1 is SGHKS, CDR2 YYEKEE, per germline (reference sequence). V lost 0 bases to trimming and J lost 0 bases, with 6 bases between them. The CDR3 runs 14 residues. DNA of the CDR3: TGTGCCAGCAGCTTGGGCACAGCTAACTATGGCTACACCTTC. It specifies CASSLGTANYGYTF.

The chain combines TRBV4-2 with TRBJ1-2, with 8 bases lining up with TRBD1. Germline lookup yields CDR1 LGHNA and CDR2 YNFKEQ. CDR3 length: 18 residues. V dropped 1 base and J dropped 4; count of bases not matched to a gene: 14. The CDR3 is CASSQAGTGASRAYGYTF. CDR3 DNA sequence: TGTGCCAGCAGCCAAGCCGGGACAGGCGCATCAAGAGCCTATGGCTACACCTTC.

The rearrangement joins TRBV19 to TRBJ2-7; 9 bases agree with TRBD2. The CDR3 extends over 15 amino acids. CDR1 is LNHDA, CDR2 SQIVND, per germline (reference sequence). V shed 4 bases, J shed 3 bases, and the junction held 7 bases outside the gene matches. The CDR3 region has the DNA TGTGCCAGTAGTAGTTCCCTAGCGGGATACTACGAGCAGTACTTC. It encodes CASSSSLAGYYEQYF.

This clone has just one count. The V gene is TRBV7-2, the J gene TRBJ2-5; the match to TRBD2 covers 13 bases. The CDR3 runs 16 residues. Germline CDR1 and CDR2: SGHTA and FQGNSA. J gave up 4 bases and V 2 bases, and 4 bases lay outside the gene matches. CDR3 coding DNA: TGTGCCAGCAGCTTATTCACTAGCGGGGGGGTAGAGACCCAGTACTTC. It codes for CASSLFTSGGVETQYF.

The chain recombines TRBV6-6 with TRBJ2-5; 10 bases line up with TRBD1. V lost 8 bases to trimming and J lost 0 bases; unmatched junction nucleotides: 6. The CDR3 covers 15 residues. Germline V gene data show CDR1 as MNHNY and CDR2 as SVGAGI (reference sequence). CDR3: CASLSGQGYQETQYF. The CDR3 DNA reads TGTGCCAGCTTGTCGGGACAGGGGTACCAAGAGACCCAGTACTTC.

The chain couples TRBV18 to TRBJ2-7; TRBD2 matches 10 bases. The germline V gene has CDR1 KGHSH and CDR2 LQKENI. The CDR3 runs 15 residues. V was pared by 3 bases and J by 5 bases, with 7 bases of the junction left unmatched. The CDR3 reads CASSPRTSGGNEQYF. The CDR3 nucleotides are TGTGCCAGCTCACCCCGGACTAGCGGCGGGAACGAGCAGTACTTC.

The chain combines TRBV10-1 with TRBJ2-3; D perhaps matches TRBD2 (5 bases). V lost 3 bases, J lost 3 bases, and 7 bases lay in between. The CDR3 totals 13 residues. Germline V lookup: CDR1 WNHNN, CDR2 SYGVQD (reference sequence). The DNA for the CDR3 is TGCGCCAGCAGTGACCCGGGGACAGATACGCAGTATTTT. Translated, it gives CASSDPGTDTQYF.

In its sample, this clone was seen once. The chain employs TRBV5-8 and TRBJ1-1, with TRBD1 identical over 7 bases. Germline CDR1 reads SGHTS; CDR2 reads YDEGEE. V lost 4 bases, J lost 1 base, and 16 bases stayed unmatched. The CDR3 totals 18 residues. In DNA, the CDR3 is TGTGCCAGCAGCCGCAGCCGGTTTGGGACAGAATCGAACACTGAAGCTTTCTTT. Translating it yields CASSRSRFGTESNTEAFF.

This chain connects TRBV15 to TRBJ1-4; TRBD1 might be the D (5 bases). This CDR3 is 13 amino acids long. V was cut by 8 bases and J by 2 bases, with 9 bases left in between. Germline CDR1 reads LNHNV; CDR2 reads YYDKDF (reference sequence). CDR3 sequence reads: CATGAATNEKLFF. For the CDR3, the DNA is TGTGCCACCGGGGCGGCGACTAATGAAAAACTGTTTTTT.